This T cell receptor (beta chain) was observed in a study of blood T cell repertoires in COVID-19. The CDR3 is 16 amino acids. V lost 2 bases and J lost 2; bases outside the gene matches: 5. Germline CDR1 reads LNHDA; CDR2 reads SQIVND (reference sequence). Assay: immunoSEQ multiplex PCR; the TCRdb copy retains only in-frame clones and omits some. The sample consists of 180,000 or so clones, approximately 90% of them appearing once. The TCR comes from a woman aged 45-60 years with acute or convalescent COVID-19. The chain combines TRBV19 with TRBJ1-5, with 8 bases aligning to TRBD1. Sequenced sample: peripheral blood. The CDR3 DNA sequence: TGTGCCAGTAGTATACAGGGGGCCACAGGCAATCAGCCCCAGCATTTT. Amino acid sequence: CASSIQGATGNQPQHF.